The rows below give T cell receptor beta chains drawn from one sample of a study of T cell responses to AZD1222 COVID-19 vaccine. Generated by immunoSEQ multiplex PCR, the TCRdb table keeps only in-frame clones and is missing some. Among 75,000 to 100,000 clones, 88% were seen once, and the ten largest hold less than 3.5%. Material: peripheral blood, obtained on day 0 of AZD1222 vaccination. These TCRs come from an adult in good health. Both conserved end residues are part of each CDR3. A D gene is named only where the DNA matches it firmly.

TRBV7-9	TRBJ2-7	.	CASSPKGTPFYEQYF	TGTGCCAGCAGCCCGAAGGGGACTCCATTTTACGAGCAGTACTTC
TRBV5-6	TRBJ2-5	.	CASSLVSGGQETQYF	TGTGCCAGCAGCTTGGTTTCTGGGGGGCAAGAGACCCAGTACTTC
TRBV6-1	TRBJ1-2	.	CASSFTGTPRKGYTF	TGTGCCAGCAGTTTTACCGGGACTCCGAGGAAGGGCTACACCTTC
TRBV3-1/TRBV3-2	TRBJ2-7	TRBD1	CASSTTGGRRLYEQYF	TGTGCCAGCAGTACAACAGGGGGTAGAAGGTTGTACGAGCAGTACTTC
TRBV18	TRBJ1-1	.	CASSPFQYGNTEAFF	TGTGCCAGCTCACCATTCCAGTACGGGAACACTGAAGCTTTCTTT
TRBV2	TRBJ2-1	TRBD2	CASSDRVRLAGVEQFF	TGTGCCAGCAGTGATAGAGTGAGACTAGCGGGAGTTGAGCAGTTCTTC
TRBV29-1	TRBJ2-1	.	CSGDPESNNEQFF	TGCAGCGGCGACCCGGAGAGTAACAATGAGCAGTTCTTC
TRBV3-1/TRBV3-2	TRBJ2-1	TRBD2	CASSQPGTSLRRPYNEQFF	TGTGCCAGCAGCCAACCCGGGACTAGCCTCCGCCGCCCCTACAATGAGCAGTTCTTC
TRBV11-3	TRBJ2-1	.	CASSLGGAEQFF	TGTGCCAGCAGCTTGGGGGGAGCTGAGCAGTTCTTC
TRBV28	TRBJ1-4	TRBD1	CASRERQGGFEKLFF	TGTGCCAGCAGGGAGCGACAGGGGGGCTTTGAAAAACTGTTTTTT
TRBV5-4	TRBJ1-2	TRBD1	CASSRSTGTGPFYGYTF	TGTGCCAGCAGCCGCTCAACCGGGACAGGGCCTTTTTATGGCTACACCTTC
TRBV28	TRBJ2-7	.	CASSLMQGLNEQYF	TGTGCCAGCAGTTTGATGCAGGGGCTCAACGAGCAGTACTTC
TRBV5-5	TRBJ2-1	TRBD1	CASSLRDRVYNEQFF	TGTGCCAGCAGCCTGAGGGACAGGGTCTACAATGAGCAGTTCTTC
TRBV19	TRBJ2-1	.	CASRRTEAIDEQFF	TGTGCCAGTAGGAGGACGGAGGCAATCGATGAGCAGTTCTTC
TRBV7-3	TRBJ2-1	TRBD2	CASSPGGGRRGEQFF	TGTGCCAGCAGCCCGGGCGGGGGGCGAAGAGGTGAGCAGTTCTTC
TRBV7-9	TRBJ1-3	.	CASNSQLSGNTIYF	TGTGCCAGCAACTCACAGCTCTCTGGAAACACCATATATTTT
TRBV12-5	TRBJ2-6	.	CASANSGANVLTF	TGTGCTAGTGCCAACTCTGGGGCCAACGTCCTGACTTTC